This record concerns one T cell receptor (beta chain) sequence. This sample was included in a study of shared clonotypes between healthy human individuals. Donors were healthy HIV-negative adults without recent acute infections or vaccinations. Trimming cost V 3 bases and J 7 bases, with 12 bases left between them. Germline V gives CDR1 SGHDN, CDR2 FVKESK. This CDR3 is built from 13 residues. Assay execution took place at the deep level. The protocol was immunoSEQ multiplex PCR, while the TCRdb copy is restricted to in-frame clones and leaves out a portion. The table shows some 300,000 clones, with around 79% occurring only once.

This chain links TRBV14 with TRBJ1-2; D gene unclear. The clonotype comes from a man aged 25 to 45 in good health. The material sequenced was memory CD4+ T cells sorted from blood. Indicated subset: CD45RA-negative fraction. The CDR3 here is CASSQRIRAGYTF. Written as DNA, the CDR3 is TGTGCCAGCAGCCAGAGGATTAGGGCTGGCTACACCTTC. Based on the CDR3 plus reference TRBV14 and TRBJ1-2, the full variable domain is EAGVTQFPSHSVIEKGQTVTLRCDPISGHDNLYWYRRVMGKEIKFLLHFVKESKQDESGMPNNRFLAERTGGTYSTLKVQPAELEDSGVYFCASSQRIRAGYTFGSGTRLTVV.